These 17 T cell receptor beta chains came from one sample sequenced in a study of blood T cell repertoires in COVID-19. Profiling relied on immunoSEQ multiplex PCR, and the TCRdb table lists in-frame clones only, not all of them. The profile shows about 66,000 clones, roughly 86% of them singletons. Material for sequencing was peripheral blood. The receptors stem from a man aged 55-75 years with acute or convalescent COVID-19.

This clone was counted between two and nine times. The rearrangement uses TRBV11-2 and TRBJ2-7; 8 positions agree with TRBD1. V lost 5 bases and J lost 0; bases outside the gene matches: 9. From germline, CDR1 is SGHAT and CDR2 FQNNGV. CDR3 length equals 16 residues. The CDR3 bases are TGTGCCAGCAGCGCCTTCCGGACAGGGAACTCCTACGAGCAGTACTTC. Translating it yields CASSAFRTGNSYEQYF.

The genes are TRBV27 and TRBJ1-2; 10 bases match TRBD1. CDR3 length: 15 residues. Germline lookup yields CDR1 MNHEY and CDR2 SMNVEV (reference sequence). V was pared by 2 bases and J by 2 bases, with 2 bases of the junction left unmatched. Here the CDR3 DNA reads TGTGCCAGCAGTTTAGGACAGGGGGGGAACTATGGCTACACCTTC. It is translated as CASSLGQGGNYGYTF.

This clone was recorded once. This chain uses TRBV14 with TRBJ1-1; TRBD1 matches at 7 bases. Germline V gives CDR1 SGHDN, CDR2 FVKESK. The CDR3 is made up of 15 amino acids. V was clipped by 0 bases and J by 3 bases; unmatched bases: 4. CDR3 protein: CASSQEQGRHTEAFF. CDR3 coding DNA: TGTGCCAGCAGCCAAGAACAGGGGAGACACACTGAAGCTTTCTTT.

The chain uses TRBV10-1 and TRBJ2-7; TRBD1 might be the D (5 bases). Germline CDR1 is WNHNN and CDR2 is SYGVQD (reference sequence). V was trimmed by 4 bases and J by 3 bases, leaving 10 bases between them. The length of the CDR3 is 13 residues. DNA for the CDR3: TGCGCCAGCAGTGCAGGGTCCAGCTACGAGCAGTACTTC. Its protein is CASSAGSSYEQYF.

The gene calls are TRBV2 and TRBJ1-1, with TRBD1 matching over 9 bases. Germline trimming cut 5 bases from V and 6 bases from J; bases unmatched to any gene: 7. This CDR3 is 14 amino acids long. Germline V CDR1 and CDR2: SNHLY, FYNNEI. CDR3 residues: CASSTGQGVPEAFF. DNA of the CDR3: TGTGCCAGCAGTACGGGACAGGGAGTGCCTGAAGCTTTCTTT.

The rearrangement uses TRBV4-2 and TRBJ1-3; D perhaps matches TRBD1 (5 bases). The germline V gene encodes CDR1 LGHNA and CDR2 YNFKEQ. CDR3 size: 15 residues. The V end was cut by 4 bases, the J end by 6 bases, with 16 bases between. CDR3 in DNA: TGTGCCAGCAGCCCCTGGGGAGGGGACGAAAACACCATATATTTT. Protein product: CASSPWGGDENTIYF.

In its sample, this clone was seen once. The J gene is TRBJ1-1, the V gene TRBV7-9; the D is unclear. CDR1 is SEHNR, CDR2 FQNEAQ, per germline (reference sequence). V was clipped by 5 bases and J by 1 base, with 14 bases between them. The CDR3 covers 15 residues. The CDR3 here is CASSDRREGNTEAFF. Here the CDR3 DNA reads TGTGCCAGCAGCGACCGTCGGGAGGGGAACACTGAAGCTTTCTTT.

The rearrangement joins TRBV5-1 to TRBJ2-7, with D possibly being TRBD2 (5 bases). The CDR3 contains 13 residues. Germline V CDR1 and CDR2: SGHRS, YFSETQ. Trimming left V 6 bases short and J 3 bases short, with 13 bases between. The CDR3, as DNA: TGCGCCAGCAACGAGGGCAGCCTCTACGAGCAGTACTTC. This gives the protein CASNEGSLYEQYF.

The sample holds one count of this clone. The gene calls are TRBV6-1 and TRBJ1-1, with D unresolved. V lost 2 bases and J lost 1, with 8 bases in between. There are 14 residues in the CDR3. CDR1 MNHNS and CDR2 SASEGT come from the germline V gene. The CDR3 spells CASSEQETNTEAFF. The CDR3 DNA reads as TGTGCCAGCAGTGAACAGGAAACGAACACTGAAGCTTTCTTT.

The rearrangement links TRBV2 to TRBJ1-1; D gene unclear. Germline V gene lookup returns CDR1 SNHLY and CDR2 FYNNEI. Trimming took 4 bases from V and 3 from J, leaving 12 bases between them. CDR3 length: 14 residues. The CDR3 loop reads CASSGGLHHTEAFF. CDR3 nucleotide sequence: TGTGCCAGCAGTGGAGGACTGCACCACACTGAAGCTTTCTTT.

In its sample, this clone was seen once. V and J are TRBV10-3 and TRBJ1-6; D gene uncertain. The CDR3 extends over 16 amino acids. Trimming removed 3 bases from V and 6 bases from J, with 15 bases in between. From germline, CDR1 is ENHRY and CDR2 SYGVKD. For the CDR3, the DNA is TGTGCCATCAGTGATCGAGTATCCTCTATTAATTCACCCCTCCACTTT. Amino acid sequence: CAISDRVSSINSPLHF.

The CDR3 DNA reads TGTGCCTGGAGTGTACCTGGGGGGGCTGGAGGCTACACCTTC. This sequence encodes CAWSVPGGAGGYTF. The gene calls are TRBV30 and TRBJ1-2; D perhaps matches TRBD1 (6 bases). CDR3 size: 14 residues. The germline CDR1 and CDR2 sequences are GTSNPN and SVGIG (reference sequence). The germline V and J ends were trimmed by 0 bases and 8 bases, with 16 bases remaining between them.

This rearrangement joins TRBV15 to TRBJ2-7, with a possible D match to TRBD1 (6 bases). The CDR3 spans 13 residues. CDR1 is LNHNV and CDR2 is YYDKDF in the germline V gene (reference sequence). The V gene lost 5 bases and the J gene lost 3 bases, with 11 bases spanning the gap. CDR3 DNA: TGTGCCACCAGCCCGAGGGGGTTCTACGAGCAGTACTTC. Its protein product is CATSPRGFYEQYF. The full variable domain, completed using reference TRBV15 and TRBJ2-7, is DAMVIQNPRYQVTQFGKPVTLSCSQTLNHNVMYWYQQKSSQAPKLLFHYYDKDFNNEADTPDNFQSRRPNTSFCFLDIRSPGLGDTAMYLCATSPRGFYEQYFGPGTRLTVT.

This chain joins TRBV5-6 and TRBJ2-7, with a possible D match to TRBD2 (6 bases). The CDR3 has 14 residues. Per germline, CDR1 SGHDT and CDR2 YYEEEE. Trimming removed 6 bases from V and 4 bases from J, with 17 bases in between. CDR3 nucleotide sequence: TGTGCCAGCACCCCCCGGGGAAGCGGGTACGAGCAGTACTTC. Protein: CASTPRGSGYEQYF.

The chain combines TRBV4-2 with TRBJ1-4, with D possibly being TRBD1 (5 bases). The CDR3 loop spans 15 amino acids. Germline assignment: CDR1 LGHNA and CDR2 YNFKEQ. V lost 4 bases and J lost 5, with 14 bases in between. Written as DNA, the CDR3 is TGTGCCAGCAGCCCGTCGGGAGGGGAAAATGAAAAACTGTTTTTT. Residues: CASSPSGGENEKLFF.

This clone was counted a few times. The V and J genes are TRBV6-1 and TRBJ1-1; D is ambiguous. The V end was cut by 4 bases, the J end by 1 base, with 7 bases between. The CDR3 length is 13 residues. Germline CDR1 and CDR2: MNHNS and SASEGT. The CDR3 bases are TGTGCCAGCAGTGTTCTCGGGAACACTGAAGCTTTCTTT. Translation gives CASSVLGNTEAFF.

This clone has more than one count but fewer than ten. Here the CDR3 reads CASSHRRGGRETQYF. The DNA for the CDR3 is TGTGCCAGCAGCCATCGGCGGGGGGGCCGAGAGACCCAGTACTTC. This chain connects TRBV3-1 (or the pseudogene TRBV3-2) to TRBJ2-5, with 9 bases lining up with TRBD2. V lost 3 bases, J lost 4 bases, and 6 bases stayed unmatched. Looked up from germline, CDR1 is LGHDT and CDR2 is YNNKEL (reference sequence). The CDR3 spans 15 residues.